This paragraph covers one T cell receptor (beta chain) sequence. The method was immunoSEQ multiplex PCR; TCRdb's version includes in-frame clones alone and lacks a portion of them. Here the sample spans about 58,000 clones, approximately 88% being singletons. The CDR3 runs 17 residues. The germline gives CDR1 LGHNT, CDR2 FRNRAP. V was shortened by 6 bases and J by 0 bases, with 17 bases between the two germline ends. The sample comes from a study of OX40 agonist ivuxolimab in advanced cancers. The J gene is TRBJ2-2, the V gene TRBV12-5; D is undetermined. The source is an adult with an advanced solid tumor such as melanoma, head and neck, liver or kidney cancer. The starting material was CD4+ or CD8+ T cells sorted from blood, obtained in a trial of the OX40 agonist ivuxolimab. Here the CDR3 DNA reads TGTGCTAGTGGAACCGCAGCAGAATCGACGAACACCGGGGAGCTGTTTTTT. This sequence encodes CASGTAAESTNTGELFF.